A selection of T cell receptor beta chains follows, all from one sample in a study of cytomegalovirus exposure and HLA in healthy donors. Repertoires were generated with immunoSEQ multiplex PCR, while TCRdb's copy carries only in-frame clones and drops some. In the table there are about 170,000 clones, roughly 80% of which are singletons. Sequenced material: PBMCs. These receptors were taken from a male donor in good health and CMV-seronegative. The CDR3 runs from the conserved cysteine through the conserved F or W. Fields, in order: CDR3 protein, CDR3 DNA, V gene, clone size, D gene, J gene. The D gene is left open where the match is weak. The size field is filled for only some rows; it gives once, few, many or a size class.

CDR3: CASSLISKNTEAFF
DNA: TGTGCCAGCAGCTTGATTTCTAAGAACACTGAAGCTTTCTTT
V: TRBV5-4
size: .
D: .
J: TRBJ1-1

CDR3: CASSSLNRDRGGSTDTQYF
DNA: TGTGCCAGCAGTTCATTAAACCGGGACAGGGGGGGATCGACAGATACGCAGTATTTT
V: TRBV27
size: .
D: TRBD1
J: TRBJ2-3

CDR3: CAISESEAVGYGYTF
DNA: TGTGCCATCAGTGAGTCTGAGGCTGTCGGCTATGGCTACACCTTC
V: TRBV10-3
size: .
D: .
J: TRBJ1-2

CDR3: CASSLGRTGNTIYF
DNA: TGTGCCAGCAGCTTGGGCAGGACTGGAAACACCATATATTTT
V: TRBV11-2
size: .
D: .
J: TRBJ1-3

CDR3: CASSPRRDSGGTEAFF
DNA: TGCGCCAGCAGCCCTAGGAGGGACAGCGGCGGCACTGAAGCTTTCTTT
V: TRBV5-1
size: .
D: TRBD1
J: TRBJ1-1

CDR3: CASSSRGQNYEQYF
DNA: TGTGCCAGCAGCTCCAGAGGACAAAACTACGAGCAGTACTTC
V: TRBV11-3
size: few
D: .
J: TRBJ2-7

CDR3: CASSYGLRPKNIQYF
DNA: TGTGCCAGTAGCTACGGGTTGCGGCCGAAGAACATTCAGTACTTC
V: TRBV19
size: .
D: .
J: TRBJ2-4

CDR3: CAWDLTGENSPLHF
DNA: TGTGCCTGGGACCTAACAGGGGAGAATTCACCCCTCCACTTT
V: TRBV30
size: .
D: TRBD1
J: TRBJ1-6

CDR3: CASSPAGYNQPQHF
DNA: TGTGCCAGCTCACCAGCAGGGTATAATCAGCCCCAGCATTTT
V: TRBV18
size: .
D: .
J: TRBJ1-5

CDR3: CASSLVPDSSWYF
DNA: TGTGCCAGCAGCTTAGTACCGGACTCTTCCTGGTACTTC
V: TRBV7-2
size: .
D: .
J: TRBJ2-7

CDR3: CASGQGPREQYF
DNA: TGTGCTAGTGGCCAGGGCCCCCGGGAGCAGTACTTC
V: TRBV12-5
size: .
D: .
J: TRBJ2-7

CDR3: CASSTGTAPNQPQHF
DNA: TGTGCCAGTAGCACCGGGACAGCCCCCAATCAGCCCCAGCATTTT
V: TRBV19
size: .
D: TRBD1
J: TRBJ1-5

CDR3: CASSEGSFYNSPLHF
DNA: TGTGCCAGCAGCGAGGGATCTTTCTATAATTCACCCCTCCACTTT
V: TRBV7-9
size: .
D: .
J: TRBJ1-6

CDR3: CASSLLEGGTGELFF
DNA: TGCGCCAGCAGCTTGTTAGAGGGAGGCACCGGGGAGCTGTTTTTT
V: TRBV5-1
size: once
D: .
J: TRBJ2-2

CDR3: CASSLMRGRFVDTQYF
DNA: TGCGCCAGCAGCTTGATGCGGGGTCGGTTTGTAGATACGCAGTATTTT
V: TRBV5-1
size: .
D: .
J: TRBJ2-3

CDR3: CASSLRGQINQPQHF
DNA: TGTGCCAGCAGCTTAAGAGGCCAGATCAATCAGCCCCAGCATTTT
V: TRBV11-2
size: .
D: .
J: TRBJ1-5

CDR3: CASSLQGSSTEAFF
DNA: TGTGCCAGCAGCCTACAGGGGAGTTCGACTGAAGCTTTCTTT
V: TRBV13
size: few
D: TRBD1
J: TRBJ1-1

CDR3: CASSPRGGETQYF
DNA: TGTGCCAGCAGCCCCCGCGGTGGCGAGACCCAGTACTTC
V: TRBV7-2
size: .
D: .
J: TRBJ2-5

CDR3: CASSLDGTGIYEQYF
DNA: TGTGCCAGCAGCTTAGATGGGACAGGGATCTACGAGCAGTACTTC
V: TRBV7-2
size: .
D: TRBD1
J: TRBJ2-7

CDR3: CASRQPYSNQPQHF
DNA: TGTGCCAGCAGACAGCCATATAGCAATCAGCCCCAGCATTTT
V: TRBV2
size: .
D: .
J: TRBJ1-5

CDR3: CASTLDRNYGYTF
DNA: TGTGCCAGCACCCTAGACAGGAACTATGGCTACACCTTC
V: TRBV5-4
size: once
D: .
J: TRBJ1-2

CDR3: CASSVVGLAGGDTQYF
DNA: TGTGCCAGCAGCGTAGTGGGACTAGCGGGGGGAGATACGCAGTATTTT
V: TRBV9
size: .
D: TRBD2
J: TRBJ2-3

CDR3: CASSLQGGLSYNEQFF
DNA: TGCGCCAGCAGCTTGCAAGGGGGCCTCTCCTACAATGAGCAGTTCTTC
V: TRBV5-1
size: once
D: TRBD1
J: TRBJ2-1

CDR3: CASSRGQGGGYTF
DNA: TGTGCCAGTAGCAGGGGACAGGGTGGCGGCTACACCTTC
V: TRBV19
size: once
D: TRBD1
J: TRBJ1-2

CDR3: CASSLRDSLNEKLFF
DNA: TGTGCCAGCAGCTTGAGGGACAGCCTTAATGAAAAACTGTTTTTT
V: TRBV5-4
size: .
D: TRBD1
J: TRBJ1-4

CDR3: CASRSGRGVRLYGYTF
DNA: TGTGCCAGCAGGTCGGGGAGGGGAGTACGGCTCTATGGCTACACCTTC
V: TRBV5-6
size: .
D: .
J: TRBJ1-2

CDR3: CATGGQGAEQSYGYTF
DNA: TGTGCCACCGGTGGACAGGGGGCCGAACAAAGCTATGGCTACACCTTC
V: TRBV19
size: once
D: TRBD1
J: TRBJ1-2

CDR3: CASSKARAYQPQHF
DNA: TGTGCCAGCAGTAAGGCGAGGGCCTATCAGCCCCAGCATTTT
V: TRBV2
size: .
D: .
J: TRBJ1-5

CDR3: CASSYSAGGRTEAFF
DNA: TGTGCCAGCAGTTACTCGGCAGGGGGTAGGACTGAAGCTTTCTTT
V: TRBV6-5
size: .
D: TRBD1
J: TRBJ1-1

CDR3: CASSYSLAGGRETQYF
DNA: TGTGCCAGCAGTTACTCGTTGGCGGGGGGCCGAGAGACCCAGTACTTC
V: TRBV6-5
size: .
D: TRBD2
J: TRBJ2-5

CDR3: CASNTGGYQPQHF
DNA: TGTGCCAGCAACACTGGGGGCTATCAGCCCCAGCATTTT
V: TRBV2
size: .
D: .
J: TRBJ1-5

CDR3: CAWSFGGTPKGQFF
DNA: TGTGCCTGGAGTTTTGGGGGCACCCCGAAAGGGCAGTTCTTC
V: TRBV30
size: once
D: .
J: TRBJ2-1

CDR3: CASSADTMNTEAFF
DNA: TGTGCCAGCAGTGCAGACACCATGAACACTGAAGCTTTCTTT
V: TRBV6-6
size: .
D: .
J: TRBJ1-1

CDR3: CASSPRTGGRSEQYF
DNA: TGTGCCAGCAGTCCTCGGACAGGGGGCAGGAGCGAGCAGTACTTC
V: TRBV27
size: once
D: TRBD1
J: TRBJ2-7

CDR3: CASRGGGPPLNTEAFF
DNA: TGTGCCAGTAGGGGAGGGGGACCTCCTTTGAACACTGAAGCTTTCTTT
V: TRBV19
size: .
D: .
J: TRBJ1-1

CDR3: CASSLLGGQETQYF
DNA: TGTGCCAGCAGCTTATTAGGCGGACAAGAGACCCAGTACTTC
V: TRBV11-2
size: .
D: .
J: TRBJ2-5

CDR3: CASSEVQGQRAGELFF
DNA: TGTGCCAGCAGTGAGGTGCAGGGGCAGAGGGCCGGGGAGCTGTTTTTT
V: TRBV6-1
size: few
D: .
J: TRBJ2-2

CDR3: CASSLGLPGGNEQFF
DNA: TGTGCCAGCAGCCTAGGGTTACCCGGGGGAAATGAGCAGTTCTTC
V: TRBV11-2
size: .
D: .
J: TRBJ2-1

CDR3: CASSQDLARLPYFGYTF
DNA: TGCGCCAGCAGCCAAGATCTTGCTAGGCTCCCCTATTTTGGCTACACCTTC
V: TRBV4-1
size: .
D: .
J: TRBJ1-2

CDR3: CASTRGMPDTQYF
DNA: TGTGCCAGCACGCGGGGGATGCCAGATACGCAGTATTTT
V: TRBV7-8
size: .
D: TRBD2
J: TRBJ2-3

CDR3: CASSPGTGQGNTIYF
DNA: TGTGCCAGCAGCCCCGGGACAGGGCAGGGAAACACCATATATTTT
V: TRBV7-6
size: .
D: TRBD1
J: TRBJ1-3

CDR3: CASSTGQGVREKLFF
DNA: TGTGCCAGCAGTACTGGACAGGGCGTTCGGGAAAAACTGTTTTTT
V: TRBV6-1
size: .
D: TRBD1
J: TRBJ1-4